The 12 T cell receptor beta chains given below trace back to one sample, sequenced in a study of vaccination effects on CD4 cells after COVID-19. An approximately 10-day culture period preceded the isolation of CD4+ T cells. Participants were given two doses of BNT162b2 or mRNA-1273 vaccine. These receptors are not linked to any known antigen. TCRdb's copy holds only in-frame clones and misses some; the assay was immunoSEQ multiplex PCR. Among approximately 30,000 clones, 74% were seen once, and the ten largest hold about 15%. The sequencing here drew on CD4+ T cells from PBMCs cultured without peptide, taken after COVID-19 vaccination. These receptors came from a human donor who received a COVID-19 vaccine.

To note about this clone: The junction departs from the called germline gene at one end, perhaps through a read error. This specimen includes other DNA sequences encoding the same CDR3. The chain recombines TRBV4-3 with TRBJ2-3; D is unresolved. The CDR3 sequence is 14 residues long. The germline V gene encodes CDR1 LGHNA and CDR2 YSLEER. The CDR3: CASSQEFSTDTQYF. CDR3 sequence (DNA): TGCGCCAGCAGCCAAGAATTCAGCACAGATACACAGTATTTT.

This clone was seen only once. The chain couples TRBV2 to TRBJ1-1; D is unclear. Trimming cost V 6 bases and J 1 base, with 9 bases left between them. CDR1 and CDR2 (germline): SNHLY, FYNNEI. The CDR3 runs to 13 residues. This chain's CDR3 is CASRPRQNTEAFF. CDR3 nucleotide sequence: TGTGCCAGCAGACCTCGACAGAACACTGAAGCTTTCTTT.

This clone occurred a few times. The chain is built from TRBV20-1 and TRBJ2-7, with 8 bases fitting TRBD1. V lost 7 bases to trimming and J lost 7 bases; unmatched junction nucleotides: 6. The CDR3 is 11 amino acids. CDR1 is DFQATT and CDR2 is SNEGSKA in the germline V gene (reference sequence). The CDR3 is CSGGTGGEQYF. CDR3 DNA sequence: TGCAGTGGGGGGACAGGCGGTGAGCAGTACTTC.

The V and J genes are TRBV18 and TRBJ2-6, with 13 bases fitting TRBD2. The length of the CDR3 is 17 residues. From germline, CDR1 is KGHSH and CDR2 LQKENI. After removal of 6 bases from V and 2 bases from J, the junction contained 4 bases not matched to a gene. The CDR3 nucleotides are TGTGCCAGCTCCCCGGGACTAGCGGGAACTGGGGCCAACGTCCTGACTTTC. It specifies CASSPGLAGTGANVLTF.

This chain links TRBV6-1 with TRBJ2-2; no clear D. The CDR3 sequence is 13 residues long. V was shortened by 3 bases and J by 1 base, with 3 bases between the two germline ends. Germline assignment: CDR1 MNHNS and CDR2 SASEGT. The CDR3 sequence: CASSDGNTGELFF. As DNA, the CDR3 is TGTGCCAGCAGTGATGGGAACACCGGGGAGCTGTTTTTT.

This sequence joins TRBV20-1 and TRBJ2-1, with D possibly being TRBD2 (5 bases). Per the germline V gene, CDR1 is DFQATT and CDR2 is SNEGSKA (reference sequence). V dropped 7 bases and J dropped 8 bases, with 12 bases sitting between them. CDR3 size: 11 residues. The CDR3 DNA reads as TGCAGTGTTGAGCGAGGGTATGAGCAGTTCTTC. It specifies CSVERGYEQFF.

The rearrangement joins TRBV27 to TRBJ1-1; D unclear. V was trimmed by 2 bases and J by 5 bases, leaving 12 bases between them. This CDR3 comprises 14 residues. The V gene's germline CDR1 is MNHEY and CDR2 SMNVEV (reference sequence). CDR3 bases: TGTGCCAGCAGTTTAGGCGGAATGCGAACTGAAGCTTTCTTT. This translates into CASSLGGMRTEAFF.

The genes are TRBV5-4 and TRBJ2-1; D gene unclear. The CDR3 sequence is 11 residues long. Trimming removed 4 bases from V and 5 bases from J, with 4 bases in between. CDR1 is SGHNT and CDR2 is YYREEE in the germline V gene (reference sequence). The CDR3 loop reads CASSVHNEQFF. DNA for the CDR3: TGTGCCAGCAGCGTACACAATGAGCAGTTCTTC.

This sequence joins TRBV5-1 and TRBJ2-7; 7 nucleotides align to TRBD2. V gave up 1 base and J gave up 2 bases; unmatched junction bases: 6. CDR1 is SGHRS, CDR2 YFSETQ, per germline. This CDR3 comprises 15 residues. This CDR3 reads CASSLREGSPYEQYF. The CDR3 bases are TGCGCCAGCAGCTTGAGGGAGGGCAGTCCCTACGAGCAGTACTTC.

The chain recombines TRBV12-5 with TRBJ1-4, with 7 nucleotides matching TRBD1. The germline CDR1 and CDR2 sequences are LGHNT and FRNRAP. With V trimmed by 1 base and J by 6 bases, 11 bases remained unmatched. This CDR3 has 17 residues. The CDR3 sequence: CASGLAPRQGRDEKLFF. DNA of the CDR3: TGTGCTAGTGGTTTGGCTCCTCGACAGGGAAGAGATGAAAAACTGTTTTTT.

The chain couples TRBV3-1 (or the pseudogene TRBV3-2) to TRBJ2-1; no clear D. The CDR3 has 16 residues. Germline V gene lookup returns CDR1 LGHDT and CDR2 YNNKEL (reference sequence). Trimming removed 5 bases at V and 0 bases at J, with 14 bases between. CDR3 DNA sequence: TGTGCCAGCAGCAGAACCGGGTCTAGCTCCTACAATGAGCAGTTCTTC. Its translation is CASSRTGSSSYNEQFF.

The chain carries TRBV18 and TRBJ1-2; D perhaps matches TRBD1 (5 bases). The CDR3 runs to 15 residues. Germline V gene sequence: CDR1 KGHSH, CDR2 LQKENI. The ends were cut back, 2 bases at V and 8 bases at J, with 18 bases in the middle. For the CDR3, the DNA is TGTGCCAGCTCACCAGCGACAGCTGGCATGGTGGGCTACACCTTC. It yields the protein CASSPATAGMVGYTF.